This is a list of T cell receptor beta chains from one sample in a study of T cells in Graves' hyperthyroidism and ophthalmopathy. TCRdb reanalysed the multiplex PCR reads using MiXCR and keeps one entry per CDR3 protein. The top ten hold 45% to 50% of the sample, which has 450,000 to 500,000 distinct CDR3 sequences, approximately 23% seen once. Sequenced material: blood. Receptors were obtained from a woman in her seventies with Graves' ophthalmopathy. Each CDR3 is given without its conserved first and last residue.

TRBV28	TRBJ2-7	ASVASGSLYEQY
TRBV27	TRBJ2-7	ASSLSPTSGPYEQY
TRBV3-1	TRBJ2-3	GSSQIWATDTQY
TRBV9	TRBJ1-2	ASSVGGQGEDYGYT
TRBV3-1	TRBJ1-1	ASSQEGQGTEAF
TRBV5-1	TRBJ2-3	ASSLTSTTDTRY
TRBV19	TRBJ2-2	ASSIAAGLNPGELF
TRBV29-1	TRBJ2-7	SSLGSSYEQY
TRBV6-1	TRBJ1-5	ASTELRQPQH
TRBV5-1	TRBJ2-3	ASSFISSSTDTQY
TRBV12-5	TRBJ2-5	ASGLVGELPQETQY
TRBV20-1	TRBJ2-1	SAGGLADYNEQF
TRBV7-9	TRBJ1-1	ASRPRTMNTEAF
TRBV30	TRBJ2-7	AWRGKGYEQY
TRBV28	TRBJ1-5	ASSLPTGFNQPQH
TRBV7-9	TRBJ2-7	ASSRQGGYEQY
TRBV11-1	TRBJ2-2	ASSLLAGGAGELF
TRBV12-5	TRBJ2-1	ASAKADFSEQF
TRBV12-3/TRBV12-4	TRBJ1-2	ASSTTGGRYGYT
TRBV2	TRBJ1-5	ASSEGGPQH
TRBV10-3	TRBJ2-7	AISNRGGKSSYEQY
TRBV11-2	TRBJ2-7	ASSLTVAGLYEQY
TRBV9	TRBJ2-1	ASTPEILGNEQF
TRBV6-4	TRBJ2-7	ASSKQTGYEQY
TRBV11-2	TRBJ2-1	ASSNRVFDNEQF
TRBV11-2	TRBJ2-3	ASSQTLAGGPDTQY
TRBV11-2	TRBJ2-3	ASSFQGLTDTQY
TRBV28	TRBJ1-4	AVPPDREEKLF
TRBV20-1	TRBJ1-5	SAVRSGNQPQH
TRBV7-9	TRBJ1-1	ASSRNQGTEAF
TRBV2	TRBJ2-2	ASSPWTANTGELF
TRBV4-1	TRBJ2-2	ASSQGLAGTGELF
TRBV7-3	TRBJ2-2	ASSLRDRRNTGELF
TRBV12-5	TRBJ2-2	ASGLEGITGGELF
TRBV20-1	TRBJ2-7	SAPGRAPYEQY
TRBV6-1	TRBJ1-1	ASSTRSGRMNTEAF
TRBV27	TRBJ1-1	ASSLAGVRTEAF
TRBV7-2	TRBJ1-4	ASSSLNRPGHEKLF
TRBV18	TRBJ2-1	ASSLRDRVLNEQF
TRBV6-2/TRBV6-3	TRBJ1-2	ASSSPGNYGYT
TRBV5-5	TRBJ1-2	ASVDRGYGYT
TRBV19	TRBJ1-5	ASTERQASNQPQH
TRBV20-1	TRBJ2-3	SARQSSDTQY
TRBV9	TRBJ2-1	ASSLQASGWEQF
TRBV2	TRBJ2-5	ASSVYGAGGGQETQY
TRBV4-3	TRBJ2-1	ASSQGSSEQF
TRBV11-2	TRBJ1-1	ASRPGAPYRLDTEAF
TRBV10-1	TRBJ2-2	ASSDPTKTGELF
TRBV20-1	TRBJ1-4	SAGYLEKLF
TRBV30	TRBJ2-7	AWSLQGYEQY
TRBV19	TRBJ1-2	ASTIAGLLPGYT
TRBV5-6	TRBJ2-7	ASSLYRGEGGSYEQY
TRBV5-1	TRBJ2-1	ASSSDPGLAGGEQF
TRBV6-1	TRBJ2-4	ASSELGGGAKNIQY
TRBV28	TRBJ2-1	ASSLVGRNNEQF